This TCR beta chain was sequenced for a study of cytomegalovirus exposure and HLA in healthy donors. Findings of the study overall: TCR beta chain V- and J-gene trimming was linked, in a later analysis, to a missense variant in DCLRE1C. Presence/absence analyses treated sequencing depth as roughly uniform across donors. A reported reduction in N-insertions relative to the roughly 700-donor mean was seen in an Asian-associated ancestry cluster in a later analysis.

Regarding donors, all were healthy bone marrow donors. A note on this clone: Its antigen is still unknown.

This CDR3 contains 13 residues. CDR1 is MGHDK, CDR2 SYGVNS, per germline. V was pared by 7 bases and J by 6 bases, with 15 bases between. Researchers ran the PCR with 60 Vbeta and 13 Jbeta primers. TCRdb's copy holds only in-frame clones and misses some; the assay was immunoSEQ multiplex PCR. This repertoire comprises over 40,000 clones; its ten largest clones make up roughly 6.2%. The V and J genes are TRBV25-1 and TRBJ1-2, with TRBD1 as a possible D gene (5 bases). Sequenced input: PBMCs. The source of this sequence is a man aged 30 to 45 in good health and CMV-seronegative. The CDR3 region is CASTKGDVHGYTF. The CDR3 nucleotides read TGTGCCAGCACTAAAGGGGATGTCCATGGCTACACCTTC.